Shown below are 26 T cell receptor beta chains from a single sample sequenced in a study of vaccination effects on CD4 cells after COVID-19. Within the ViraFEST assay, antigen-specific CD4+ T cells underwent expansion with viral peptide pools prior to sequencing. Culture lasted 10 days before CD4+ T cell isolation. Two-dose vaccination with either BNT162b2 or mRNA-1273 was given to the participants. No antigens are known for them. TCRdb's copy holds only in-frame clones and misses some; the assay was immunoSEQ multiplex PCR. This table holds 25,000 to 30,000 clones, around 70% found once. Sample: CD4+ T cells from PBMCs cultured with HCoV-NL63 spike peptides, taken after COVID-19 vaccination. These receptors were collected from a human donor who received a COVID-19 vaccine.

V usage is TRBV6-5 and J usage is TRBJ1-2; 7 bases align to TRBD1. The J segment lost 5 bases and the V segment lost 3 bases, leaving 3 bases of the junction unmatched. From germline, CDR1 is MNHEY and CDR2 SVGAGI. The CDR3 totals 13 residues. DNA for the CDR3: TGTGCCAGCAGTTATACAGGGGAATATGGCTACACCTTC. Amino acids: CASSYTGEYGYTF.

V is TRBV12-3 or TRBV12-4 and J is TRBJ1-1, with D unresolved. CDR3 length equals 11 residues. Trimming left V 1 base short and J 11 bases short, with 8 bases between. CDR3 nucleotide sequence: TGTGCCAGCAGTTTAGGCAGCGGGGCTTTCTTT. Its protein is CASSLGSGAFF.

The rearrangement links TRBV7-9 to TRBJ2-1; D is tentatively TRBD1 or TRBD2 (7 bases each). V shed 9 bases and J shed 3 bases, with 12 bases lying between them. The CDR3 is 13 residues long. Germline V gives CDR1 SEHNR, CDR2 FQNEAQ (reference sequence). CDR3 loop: CARGGGSYNEQFF. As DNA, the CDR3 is TGTGCCAGAGGGGGCGGGAGCTACAATGAGCAGTTCTTC.

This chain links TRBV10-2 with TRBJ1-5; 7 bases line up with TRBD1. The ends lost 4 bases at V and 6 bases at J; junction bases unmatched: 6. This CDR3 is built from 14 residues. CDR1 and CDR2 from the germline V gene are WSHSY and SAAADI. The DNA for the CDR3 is TGCGCCAGCAGTGTCCGCAGGGACAGTCAGCCCCAGCATTTT. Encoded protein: CASSVRRDSQPQHF.

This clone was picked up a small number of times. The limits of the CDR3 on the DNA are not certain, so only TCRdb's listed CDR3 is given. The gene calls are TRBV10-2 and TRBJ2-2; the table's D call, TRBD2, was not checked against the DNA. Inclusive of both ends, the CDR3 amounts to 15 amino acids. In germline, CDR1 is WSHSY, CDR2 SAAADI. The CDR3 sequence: CASSSSGGTTGELFF.

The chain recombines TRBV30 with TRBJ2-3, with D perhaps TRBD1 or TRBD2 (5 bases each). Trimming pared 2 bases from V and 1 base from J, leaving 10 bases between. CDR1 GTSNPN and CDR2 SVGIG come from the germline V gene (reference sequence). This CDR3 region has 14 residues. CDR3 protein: CAWSRRGGTDTQYF. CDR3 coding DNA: TGTGCCTGGAGTCGAAGGGGAGGCACAGATACGCAGTATTTT.

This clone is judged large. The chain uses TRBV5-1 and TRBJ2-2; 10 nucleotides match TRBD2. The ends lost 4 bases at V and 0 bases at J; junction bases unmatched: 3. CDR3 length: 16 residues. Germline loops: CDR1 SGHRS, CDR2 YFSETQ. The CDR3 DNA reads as TGCGCCAGCAGCGTAGCGGGAGGCCCGAACACCGGGGAGCTGTTTTTT. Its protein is CASSVAGGPNTGELFF. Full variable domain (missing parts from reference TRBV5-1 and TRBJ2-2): KAGVTQTPRYLIKTRGQQVTLSCSPISGHRSVSWYQQTPGQGLQFLFEYFSETQRNKGNFPGRFSGRQFSNSRSEMNVSTLELGDSALYLCASSVAGGPNTGELFFGEGSRLTVL.

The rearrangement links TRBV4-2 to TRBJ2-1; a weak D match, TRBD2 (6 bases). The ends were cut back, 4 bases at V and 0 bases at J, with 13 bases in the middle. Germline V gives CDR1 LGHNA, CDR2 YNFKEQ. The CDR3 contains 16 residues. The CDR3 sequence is CASSLQGGGSYNEQFF. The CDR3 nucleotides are TGTGCCAGCAGCCTCCAGGGAGGTGGCTCCTACAATGAGCAGTTCTTC.

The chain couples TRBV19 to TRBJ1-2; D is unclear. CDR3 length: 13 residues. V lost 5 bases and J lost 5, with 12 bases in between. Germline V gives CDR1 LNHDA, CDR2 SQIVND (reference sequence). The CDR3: CASSAWEAYGYTF. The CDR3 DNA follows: TGTGCCAGTAGTGCGTGGGAGGCTTATGGCTACACCTTC.

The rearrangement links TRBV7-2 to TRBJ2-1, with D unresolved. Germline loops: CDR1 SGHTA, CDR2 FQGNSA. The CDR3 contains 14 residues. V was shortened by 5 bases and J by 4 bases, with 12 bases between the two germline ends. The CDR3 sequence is CASSPETLYNEQFF. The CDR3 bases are TGTGCCAGCAGCCCCGAGACCCTATACAATGAGCAGTTCTTC.

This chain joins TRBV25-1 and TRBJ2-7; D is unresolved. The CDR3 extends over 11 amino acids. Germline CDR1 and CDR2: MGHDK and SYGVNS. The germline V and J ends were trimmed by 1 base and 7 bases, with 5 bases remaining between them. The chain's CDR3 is CASSELREQYF. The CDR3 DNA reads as TGTGCCAGCAGTGAATTGAGAGAGCAGTACTTC.

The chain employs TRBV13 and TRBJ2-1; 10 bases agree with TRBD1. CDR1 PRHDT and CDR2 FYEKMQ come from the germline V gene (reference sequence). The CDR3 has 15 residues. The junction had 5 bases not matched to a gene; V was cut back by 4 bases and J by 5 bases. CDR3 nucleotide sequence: TGTGCCAGCAGCTCACTCGGACAGGGGGACAATGAGCAGTTCTTC. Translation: CASSSLGQGDNEQFF.

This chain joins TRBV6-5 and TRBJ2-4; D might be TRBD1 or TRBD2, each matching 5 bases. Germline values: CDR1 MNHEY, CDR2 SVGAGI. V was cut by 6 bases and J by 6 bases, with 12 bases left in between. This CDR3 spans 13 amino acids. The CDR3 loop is CASSGRDGNIQYF. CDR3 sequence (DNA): TGTGCCAGCAGCGGCCGGGACGGAAACATTCAGTACTTC.

CDR3 DNA sequence: TGTGCCAGCAGCTTAGCCGCGGGGGCGAGTACGCAGTATTTT. It encodes CASSLAAGASTQYF. The genes are TRBV7-2 and TRBJ2-3, with D tentatively TRBD2 (7 bases). Germline CDR1 SGHTA, CDR2 FQGNSA. The V end lost 0 bases, the J end lost 8 bases, and 12 bases lay between the germline ends. This CDR3 region has 14 residues.

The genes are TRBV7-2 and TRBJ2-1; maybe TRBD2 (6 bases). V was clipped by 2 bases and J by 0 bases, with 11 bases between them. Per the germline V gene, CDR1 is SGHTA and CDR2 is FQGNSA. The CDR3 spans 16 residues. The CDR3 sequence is CASSLSSASSYNEQFF. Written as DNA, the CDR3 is TGTGCCAGCAGCTTATCTAGCGCGAGCTCCTACAATGAGCAGTTCTTC.

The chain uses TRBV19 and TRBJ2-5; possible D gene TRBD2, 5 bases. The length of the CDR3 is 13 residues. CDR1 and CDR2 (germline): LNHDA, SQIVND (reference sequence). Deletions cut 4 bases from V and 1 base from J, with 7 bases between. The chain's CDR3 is CASSRGIQETQYF. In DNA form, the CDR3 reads TGTGCCAGTAGTAGAGGGATCCAAGAGACCCAGTACTTC.

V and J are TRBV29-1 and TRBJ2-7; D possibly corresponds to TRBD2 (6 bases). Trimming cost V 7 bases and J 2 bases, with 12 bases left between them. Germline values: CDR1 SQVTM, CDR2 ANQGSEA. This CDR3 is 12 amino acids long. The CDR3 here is CSAGGDPYEQYF. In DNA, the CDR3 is TGCAGCGCGGGCGGGGATCCCTACGAGCAGTACTTC.

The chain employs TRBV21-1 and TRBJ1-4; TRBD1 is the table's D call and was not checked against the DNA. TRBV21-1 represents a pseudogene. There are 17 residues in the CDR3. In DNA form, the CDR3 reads TGTGCCAGCAGCACCTACCCTAGACAGGGGCCTAATGAAAAACTGTTTTTT. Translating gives CASSTYPRQGPNEKLFF.

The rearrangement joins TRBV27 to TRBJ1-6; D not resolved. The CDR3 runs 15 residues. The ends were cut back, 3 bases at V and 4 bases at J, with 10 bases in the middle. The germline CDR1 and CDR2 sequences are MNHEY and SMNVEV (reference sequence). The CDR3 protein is CASSFLGGYNSPLHF. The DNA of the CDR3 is TGTGCCAGCAGTTTCCTGGGAGGATATAATTCACCCCTCCACTTT.

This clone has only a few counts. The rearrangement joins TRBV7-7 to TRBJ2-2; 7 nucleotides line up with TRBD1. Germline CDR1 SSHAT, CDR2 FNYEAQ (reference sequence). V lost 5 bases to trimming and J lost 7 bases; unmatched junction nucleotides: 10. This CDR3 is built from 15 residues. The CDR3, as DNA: TGTGCCAGCAGCCAAAGAGAACAGGGGAGCGGGGAGCTGTTTTTT. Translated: CASSQREQGSGELFF.

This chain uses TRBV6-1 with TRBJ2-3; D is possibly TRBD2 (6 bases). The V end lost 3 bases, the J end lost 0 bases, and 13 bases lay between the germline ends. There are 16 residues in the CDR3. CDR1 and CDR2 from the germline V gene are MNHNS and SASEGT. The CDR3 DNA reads TGTGCCAGCAGTGAGCGGGGAGTTCCTAGCACAGATACGCAGTATTTT. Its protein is CASSERGVPSTDTQYF.

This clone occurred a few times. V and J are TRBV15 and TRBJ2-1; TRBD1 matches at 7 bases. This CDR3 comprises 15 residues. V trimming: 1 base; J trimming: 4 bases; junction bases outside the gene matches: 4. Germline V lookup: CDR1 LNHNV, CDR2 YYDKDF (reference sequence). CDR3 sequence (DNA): TGTGCCACCAGCAGAGGAGGGGGCACGTACAATGAGCAGTTCTTC. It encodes CATSRGGGTYNEQFF.

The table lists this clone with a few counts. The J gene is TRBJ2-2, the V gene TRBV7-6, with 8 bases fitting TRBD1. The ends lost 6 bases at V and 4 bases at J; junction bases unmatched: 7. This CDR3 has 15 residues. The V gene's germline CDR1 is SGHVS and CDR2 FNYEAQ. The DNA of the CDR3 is TGTGCCAGCAGTTCCGCAGGGGGCTTCACCGGGGAGCTGTTTTTT. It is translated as CASSSAGGFTGELFF.

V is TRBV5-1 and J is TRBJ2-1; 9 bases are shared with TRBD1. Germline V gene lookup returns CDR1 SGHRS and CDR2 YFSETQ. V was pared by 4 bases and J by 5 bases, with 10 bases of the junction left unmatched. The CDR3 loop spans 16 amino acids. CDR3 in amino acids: CASSGWTGATHNEQFF. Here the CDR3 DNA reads TGCGCCAGCAGCGGATGGACAGGGGCCACGCACAATGAGCAGTTCTTC.

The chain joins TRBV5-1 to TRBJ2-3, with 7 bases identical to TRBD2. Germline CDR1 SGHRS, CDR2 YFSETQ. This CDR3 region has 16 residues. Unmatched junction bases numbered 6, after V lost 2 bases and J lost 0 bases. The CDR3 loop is CASSLSTSSSTDTQYF. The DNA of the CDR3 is TGCGCCAGCAGCTTATCGACTAGCAGTAGCACAGATACGCAGTATTTT.

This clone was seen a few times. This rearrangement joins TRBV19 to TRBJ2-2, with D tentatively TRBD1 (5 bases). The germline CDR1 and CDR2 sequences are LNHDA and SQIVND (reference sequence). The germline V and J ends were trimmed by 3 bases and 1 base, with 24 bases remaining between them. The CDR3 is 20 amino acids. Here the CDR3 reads CASSISQGWDGRKNTGELFF. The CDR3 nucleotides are TGTGCCAGTAGTATTTCCCAGGGTTGGGATGGGCGTAAGAACACCGGGGAGCTGTTTTTT.